These T cell receptor beta chains were read from a single sample in a study of cytomegalovirus exposure and HLA in healthy donors. Data came from immunoSEQ multiplex PCR; TCRdb stores just in-frame clones and leaves some out. Found here are 200,000 to 250,000 clones, roughly 87% of them singletons; the top ten hold 9.5% to 15%. Input material: PBMCs. These TCRs come from a man between 18 and 35 years old in good health and CMV-seropositive. Both conserved end residues are trimmed from each CDR3.

V gene	CDR3 protein
TRBV7-3	ASSKSWGTDTQY
TRBV27	ASSSTGSYNEQF
TRBV2	ATHYQQQETQY
TRBV2	ASSETGAQPQH
TRBV5-6	ASSGRTASYEQY
TRBV4-1	ASSQEQGRGYT
TRBV30	AWSVGQGSPGYT
TRBV2	ASSNGWGGSYGYT
TRBV2	ASSRRSANEQF
TRBV25-1	ASRMDPNEQF
TRBV15	ATSRSLADTDTQY
TRBV25-1	ASSRQEETQY
TRBV7-3	ASSLIGGYRTDTQY
TRBV6-1	ASSPQGGETQY
TRBV5-1	ASSPYGVETQY
TRBV19	ASSISGPTGTVDTQY
TRBV5-8	ASRSTDTQY
TRBV11-2	ASSLAYSRGPAF
TRBV27	ASSLRSPNYGYT
TRBV2	ASGDARGRAEETQY
TRBV6-5	ASSYSGGVMETQY
TRBV5-4	ASSLDSQPQH
TRBV2	ARGLALYNEQF
TRBV7-9	ASSFGGSGYEQY
TRBV7-7	ASSLDGGIFQTQY
TRBV9	ASSVEPLGQPQH